The 25 T cell receptor beta chains in this list originate from one sample, sequenced in a study of post-analysis software for immune sequencing data. Whole-study results and caveats: In patients, TRBV5-6, TRBV5-1 and TRBV20-1 belonged to five or six TRBV segments found more frequently than in controls.

The library was made from cDNA and included unique molecular identifiers. TCRdb reprocessed the PCR reads with MiXCR, giving one entry per CDR3 protein. Among 750,000 to 950,000 distinct CDR3 sequences listed, under 60% were seen once. These TCRs' antigens remain unknown. Sequenced input: blood. The receptors here all came from a girl between 5 and 17 years old with multiple sclerosis.

This clonotype showed up just a few times. The chain couples TRBV20-1 to TRBJ1-1, with 9 bases matching TRBD1. With 4 bases clipped from V and 4 bases from J, the junction kept 10 bases outside the gene matches. Germline-derived CDR1 and CDR2 are DFQATT and SNEGSKA (reference sequence). This CDR3 has 15 amino acids. Here the CDR3 DNA reads TGCAGTGCTATGCGACAGGGGGGCGCAGGCACTGAAGCTTTCTTT. It encodes CSAMRQGGAGTEAFF.

The chain recombines TRBV12-3 or TRBV12-4 with TRBJ2-1; D is uncertain. V was trimmed by 4 bases and J by 0 bases, leaving 19 bases between them. There are 18 residues in the CDR3. The CDR3 DNA is TGTGCCAGCAGTTCCCCCGGTGTCGGGCCTAGCTCCTACAATGAGCAGTTCTTC. Amino acid sequence: CASSSPGVGPSSYNEQFF.

This clonotype has only a few counts. The chain uses TRBV7-2 and TRBJ2-5, with 8 bases aligning to TRBD2. The DNA matches TRBJ2-7 better at its end, which makes the J call doubtful. Germline CDR1 SGHTA, CDR2 FQGNSA. This CDR3 comprises 14 residues. Here the CDR3 DNA reads TGTGCCAGCAGCGCCGGAGCGGGAGTTCGCGAGCAGTACTTC. This gives the protein CASSAGAGVREQYF.

The chain employs TRBV2 and TRBJ2-5; D remains unclear. The end of the DNA is better explained by TRBJ2-7, so the J call may be wrong. This CDR3 is built from 11 residues. Germline CDR1 and CDR2: SNHLY and FYNNEI. Here the CDR3 reads CASREKYEQYF. For the CDR3, the DNA is TGTGCCAGCAGAGAAAAGTACGAGCAGTACTTC.

The chain combines TRBV28 with TRBJ1-5, with a possible D match to TRBD1 (6 bases). The J call may not be correct, given that the DNA end is closer to TRBJ2-3. CDR1 and CDR2 (germline): MDHEN, SYDVKM. This CDR3 comprises 16 residues. This CDR3 is CASSFLPGQSTDTQYF. The CDR3 coding sequence is TGTGCCAGCAGTTTCCTCCCAGGACAGTCCACAGATACGCAGTATTTT.

This sequence joins TRBV5-1 and TRBJ1-4; 7 nucleotides agree with TRBD1. The CDR3 sequence is 14 residues long. With 4 bases clipped from V and 5 bases from J, the junction kept 5 bases outside the gene matches. Germline values: CDR1 SGHRS, CDR2 YFSETQ. The CDR3 reads CASSPGGMNEKLFF. Written as DNA, the CDR3 is TGCGCCAGCAGCCCAGGGGGGATGAATGAAAAACTGTTTTTT.

The chain uses TRBV7-2 and TRBJ2-3; tentative D call: TRBD2 (6 bases). Trimming shortened V by 3 bases and J by 1 base, and 8 bases separated the two germline ends. The CDR3 runs 14 residues. CDR1 SGHTA and CDR2 FQGNSA come from the germline V gene. The CDR3 bases are TGTGCCAGCAGCTTGGGGACTCGCACAGATACGCAGTATTTT. Translating gives CASSLGTRTDTQYF.

This clonotype was seen more than once but under ten times. The chain combines TRBV13 with TRBJ2-4; 8 bases align to TRBD1. Germline V gene sequence: CDR1 PRHDT, CDR2 FYEKMQ (reference sequence). There are 16 residues in the CDR3. After removal of 4 bases from V and 2 bases from J, the junction contained 7 bases not matched to a gene. The CDR3 coding sequence is TGTGCCAGCAGCTCCACAGGGGGTCGTCCCAAAAACATTCAGTACTTC. Its protein is CASSSTGGRPKNIQYF.

V and J are TRBV7-2 and TRBJ2-7, with 11 bases matching TRBD2. This CDR3 comprises 15 residues. From germline, CDR1 is SGHTA and CDR2 FQGNSA. With V trimmed by 3 bases and J by 7 bases, 8 bases remained unmatched. The CDR3 sequence is CASSFVSGRGDEQYF. The CDR3 coding sequence is TGTGCCAGCAGCTTTGTTAGCGGGAGGGGGGATGAGCAGTACTTC.

Points on this clonotype: A much more abundant neighbour one base away suggests this may be a read error. The CDR3 region has the DNA TGTGCCAGCACCTCGGTAGCGGGAGATTCCTACAATGGGCAGTTCTTC. This codes for CASTSVAGDSYNGQFF. This chain connects TRBV7-8 to TRBJ2-1; 9 positions agree with TRBD2. In germline, CDR1 is SGHVS, CDR2 FQNEAQ. The CDR3 contains 16 residues.

The J gene is TRBJ2-4, the V gene TRBV7-2; tentative D call: TRBD2 (5 bases). In germline, CDR1 is SGHTA, CDR2 FQGNSA. This CDR3 spans 13 amino acids. With 0 bases removed from V and 13 bases from J, the gap between germline ends came to 13 bases. In nucleotides, the CDR3 is TGTGCCAGCAGCTTAGCCCCTCTTTGGGAGCAGTACTTC. It codes for CASSLAPLWEQYF.

The chain carries TRBV5-1 and TRBJ2-1; 10 positions match TRBD2. Trimming removed 4 bases from V and 8 bases from J; junction bases left unmatched: 9. Germline CDR1 is SGHRS and CDR2 is YFSETQ. This CDR3 has 15 residues. Written as DNA, the CDR3 is TGCGCCAGCAGCGTCCCTAGCGGGAGCTTCGATGAGCAGTTCTTC. Its protein is CASSVPSGSFDEQFF.

This clonotype was counted a few times. At one end the junction does not follow the germline gene, possibly because of a read error. In nucleotides, the CDR3 is TGTGCCACCAGGGGGGGGAGCACAGATACGCGGTATTTT. This sequence encodes CATRGGSTDTRYF. The chain employs TRBV15 and TRBJ2-3; 7 positions match TRBD2. CDR1 LNHNV and CDR2 YYDKDF come from the germline V gene (reference sequence). This CDR3 has 13 amino acids.

This clonotype was seen more than once but under ten times. This chain uses TRBV7-8 with TRBJ1-6; 7 nucleotides match TRBD1. This CDR3 region has 15 residues. The V gene end was trimmed by 2 bases and the J gene end by 9 bases; junction bases not matched to a gene: 7. Per the germline V gene, CDR1 is SGHVS and CDR2 is FQNEAQ. The CDR3: CASSLREGAGSPLHF. The CDR3 coding sequence is TGTGCCAGCAGCTTAAGAGAGGGGGCTGGTTCACCCCTCCACTTT.

The table lists this clonotype with a few counts. V gene TRBV20-1 combines with J gene TRBJ1-1; TRBD1 might be the D (5 bases). V was cut by 2 bases and J by 0 bases, with 7 bases left in between. Germline V CDR1 and CDR2: DFQATT, SNEGSKA (reference sequence). CDR3 length equals 13 residues. CDR3 loop: CSARTRVNTEAFF. CDR3 nucleotide sequence: TGCAGTGCTAGAACCAGGGTGAACACTGAAGCTTTCTTT.

CDR3 sequence: CASSTWGESSYEQYF. The CDR3 coding sequence is TGTGCCAGCAGTACATGGGGGGAGAGCTCCTACGAGCAGTACTTC. V gene TRBV6-6 combines with J gene TRBJ2-7; D may be TRBD2 (6 bases). The germline gives CDR1 MNHNY, CDR2 SVGAGI (reference sequence). V lost 5 bases, J lost 0 bases, and 14 bases lay in between. This CDR3 has 15 amino acids.

In its sample, this clonotype was seen a few times. The chain has TRBV27 and TRBJ1-2; D gene unclear. Germline V lookup: CDR1 MNHEY, CDR2 SMNVEV (reference sequence). Trimming removed 5 bases at V and 8 bases at J, with 12 bases between. The CDR3 sequence is 12 residues long. CDR3 loop: CASSPEGFGYTF. In DNA form, the CDR3 reads TGTGCCAGCAGTCCTGAAGGGTTCGGCTACACCTTC.

This clonotype has more than one count but fewer than ten. The V and J genes are TRBV7-9 and TRBJ2-2; 9 bases fit TRBD2. The CDR3 length is 19 residues. Trimming took 1 base from V and 6 from J; bases not matched to a gene: 15. Germline V gene lookup returns CDR1 SEHNR and CDR2 FQNEAQ (reference sequence). CDR3 loop: CASSLVRLSGSRSAGELFF. Here the CDR3 DNA reads TGTGCCAGCAGCTTAGTCCGGCTTAGCGGGAGTCGGTCTGCCGGGGAGCTGTTTTTT.

This clonotype was counted between two and nine times. The chain recombines TRBV5-6 with TRBJ1-5; no definite D call. The germline V gene has CDR1 SGHDT and CDR2 YYEEEE. This CDR3 region has 15 residues. Trimming cost V 0 bases and J 0 bases, with 7 bases left between them. The CDR3 here is CASSLAADSNQPQHF. The CDR3 nucleotides read TGTGCCAGCAGCTTGGCCGCTGATAGCAATCAGCCCCAGCATTTT.

This clonotype turned up a few times. This chain connects TRBV3-1 to TRBJ1-2, with D possibly being TRBD1 (5 bases). The CDR3 has 13 amino acids. V was clipped by 4 bases and J by 4 bases, with 10 bases between them. CDR1 is LGHDT, CDR2 YNNKEL, per germline (reference sequence). DNA for the CDR3: TGTGCCAGCAGCCCCCGGGGGAGCTATGGCTACACCTTC. Its protein product is CASSPRGSYGYTF. Full variable domain (rest looked up from reference TRBV3-1 and TRBJ1-2): DTAVSQTPKYLVTQMGNDKSIKCEQNLGHDTMYWYKQDSKKFLKIMFSYNNKELIINETVPNRFSPKSPDKAHLNLHINSLELGDSAVYFCASSPRGSYGYTFGSGTRLTVV.

This chain links TRBV29-1 with TRBJ2-5; the match to TRBD2 covers 9 bases. V lost 1 base and J lost 4; bases outside the gene matches: 4. Germline CDR1 SQVTM, CDR2 ANQGSEA. This CDR3 comprises 14 residues. The CDR3 region is CSVEVSGSRETQYF. The CDR3 nucleotides read TGCAGCGTTGAAGTTAGCGGGAGCCGAGAGACCCAGTACTTC.

This chain joins TRBV15 and TRBJ2-5; no clear D. V was shortened by 1 base and J by 3 bases, with 6 bases between the two germline ends. CDR1 LNHNV and CDR2 YYDKDF come from the germline V gene (reference sequence). The CDR3 loop spans 13 amino acids. The CDR3 DNA follows: TGTGCCACCAGCAGAGGGGCGGAAGAGACCCAGTACTTC. Its translation is CATSRGAEETQYF.

The CDR3 DNA reads TGTGCCAGCAGCGAGGGCACTAACTATGGCTACACCTTC. This gives the protein CASSEGTNYGYTF. The chain combines TRBV28 with TRBJ1-2, with D hard to call. Germline V gives CDR1 MDHEN, CDR2 SYDVKM. The CDR3 loop spans 13 amino acids. V was clipped by 6 bases and J by 0 bases, with 8 bases between them.

The genes are TRBV7-3 and TRBJ2-5; perhaps TRBD2 as D (5 bases). Matching the DNA end better, TRBJ2-7 makes the J call doubtful. The CDR3 runs to 17 residues. Germline CDR1 reads SGHTA; CDR2 reads FQGTGA. The chain's CDR3 is CASSLKFAERPPYEQYF. For the CDR3, the DNA is TGTGCCAGCAGCTTAAAATTTGCAGAGCGGCCTCCCTACGAGCAGTACTTC.

This clonotype came up once. This chain uses TRBV4-1 with TRBJ2-7; TRBD2 might be the D (5 bases). This CDR3 region has 15 residues. The germline gives CDR1 MGHRA, CDR2 YSYEKL. Trimming removed 1 base at V and 4 bases at J, with 14 bases between. The DNA for the CDR3 is TGCGCCAGCAGCCAAGGACCGGGAATCTGTTACGAGCAGTACTTC. Encoded protein: CASSQGPGICYEQYF.